This T cell receptor (beta chain) came from a study of OX40 agonist ivuxolimab in advanced cancers. Overall study context: Each dose-escalation patient presented with hepatocellular carcinoma, melanoma, renal cell or head and neck cancer. Past anti-PD-1, anti-PD-L1 or anti-CTLA-4 therapy was accepted, and 30% to 50% had received some. Broader study findings: Relatively little clonal expansion, among the lowest observed, appeared in partial responders at 0.1-3.0 mg/kg.

V was trimmed by 4 bases and J by 9 bases, leaving 17 bases between them. The CDR3 has 13 residues. CDR1 is SGHDT and CDR2 is YYEEEE in the germline V gene. With regard to this clone: Its antigen is as yet unknown.

Autoimmune disease history or systemic immunosuppression meant exclusion. The table came from immunoSEQ multiplex PCR; TCRdb's copy has only in-frame clones and leaves some out. Among roughly 32,000 clones listed, about nine tenths were seen once. The rearrangement joins TRBV5-6 to TRBJ2-7; D possibly uses TRBD1 or TRBD2 (5 bases each). The sequence was obtained from an adult with an advanced solid tumor such as melanoma, head and neck, liver or kidney cancer. This sample comprised CD4+ or CD8+ T cells sorted from blood, obtained in a trial of the OX40 agonist ivuxolimab. This chain's CDR3 is CASSGLGAFPQYF. The CDR3, as DNA: TGTGCCAGCAGCGGACTCGGGGCTTTCCCGCAGTACTTC. The entire variable domain, with the rest obtained from reference TRBV5-6 and TRBJ2-7, is as follows: DAGVTQSPTHLIKTRGQQVTLRCSPKSGHDTVSWYQQALGQGPQFIFQYYEEEERQRGNFPDRFSGHQFPNYSSELNVNALLLGDSALYLCASSGLGAFPQYFGPGTRLTVT.